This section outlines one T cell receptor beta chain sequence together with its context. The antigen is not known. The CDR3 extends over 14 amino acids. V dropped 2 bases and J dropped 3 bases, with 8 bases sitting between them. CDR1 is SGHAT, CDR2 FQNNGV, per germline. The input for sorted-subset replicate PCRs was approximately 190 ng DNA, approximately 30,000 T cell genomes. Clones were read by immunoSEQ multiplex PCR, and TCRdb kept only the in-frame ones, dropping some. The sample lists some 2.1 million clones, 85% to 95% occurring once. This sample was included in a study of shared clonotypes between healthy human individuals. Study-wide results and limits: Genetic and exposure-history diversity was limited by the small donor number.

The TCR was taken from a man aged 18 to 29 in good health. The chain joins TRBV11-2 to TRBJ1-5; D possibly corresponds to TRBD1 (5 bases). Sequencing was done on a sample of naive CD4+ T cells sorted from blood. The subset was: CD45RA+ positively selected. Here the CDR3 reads CASSLIGVNQPQHF. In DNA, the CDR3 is TGTGCCAGCAGCTTAATAGGGGTCAATCAGCCCCAGCATTTT.